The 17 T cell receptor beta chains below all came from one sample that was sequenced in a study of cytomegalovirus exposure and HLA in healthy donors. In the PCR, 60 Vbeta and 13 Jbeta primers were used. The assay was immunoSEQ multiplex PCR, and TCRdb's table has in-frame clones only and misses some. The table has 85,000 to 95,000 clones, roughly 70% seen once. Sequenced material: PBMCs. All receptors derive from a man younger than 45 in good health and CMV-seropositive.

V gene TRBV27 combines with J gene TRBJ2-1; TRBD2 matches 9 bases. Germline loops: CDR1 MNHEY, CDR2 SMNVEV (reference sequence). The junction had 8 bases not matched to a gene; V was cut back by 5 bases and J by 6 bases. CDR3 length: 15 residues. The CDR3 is CASSPAGLAPNEQFF. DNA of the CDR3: TGTGCCAGCAGTCCGGCGGGACTAGCTCCCAATGAGCAGTTCTTC.

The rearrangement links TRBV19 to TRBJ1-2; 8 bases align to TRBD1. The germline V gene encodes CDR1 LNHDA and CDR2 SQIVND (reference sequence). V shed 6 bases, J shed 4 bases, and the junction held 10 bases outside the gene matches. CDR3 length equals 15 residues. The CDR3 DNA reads TGTGCCAGTAGCTCCCCCGGACAGGGAAGCTATGGCTACACCTTC. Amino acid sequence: CASSSPGQGSYGYTF.

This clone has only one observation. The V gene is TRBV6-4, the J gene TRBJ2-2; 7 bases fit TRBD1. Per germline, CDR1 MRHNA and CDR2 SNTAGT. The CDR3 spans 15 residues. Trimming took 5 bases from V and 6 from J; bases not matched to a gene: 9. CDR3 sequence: CASSRQGGLSGELFF. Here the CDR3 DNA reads TGTGCCAGCAGTCGACAGGGCGGTTTATCCGGGGAGCTGTTTTTT.

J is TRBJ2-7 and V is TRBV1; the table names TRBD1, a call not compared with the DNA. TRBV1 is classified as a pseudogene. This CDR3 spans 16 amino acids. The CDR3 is CTSSQDGRDTFYEQYF. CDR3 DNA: TGCACCAGCAGCCAAGATGGTAGGGACACCTTCTACGAGCAGTACTTC.

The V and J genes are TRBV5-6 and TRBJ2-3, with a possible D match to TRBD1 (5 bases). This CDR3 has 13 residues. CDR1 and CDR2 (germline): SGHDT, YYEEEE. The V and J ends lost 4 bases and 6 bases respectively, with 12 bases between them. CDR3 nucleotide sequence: TGTGCCAGCAGCACCCAAAGGGGCGATACGCAGTATTTT. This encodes CASSTQRGDTQYF. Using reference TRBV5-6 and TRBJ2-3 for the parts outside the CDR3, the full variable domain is DAGVTQSPTHLIKTRGQQVTLRCSPKSGHDTVSWYQQALGQGPQFIFQYYEEEERQRGNFPDRFSGHQFPNYSSELNVNALLLGDSALYLCASSTQRGDTQYFGPGTRLTVL.

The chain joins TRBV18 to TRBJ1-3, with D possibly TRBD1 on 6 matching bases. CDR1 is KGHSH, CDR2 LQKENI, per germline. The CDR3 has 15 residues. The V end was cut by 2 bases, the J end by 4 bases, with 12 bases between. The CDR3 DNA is TGTGCCAGCTCACCAGGGCAGGGGCAAGGAAACACCATATATTTT. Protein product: CASSPGQGQGNTIYF.

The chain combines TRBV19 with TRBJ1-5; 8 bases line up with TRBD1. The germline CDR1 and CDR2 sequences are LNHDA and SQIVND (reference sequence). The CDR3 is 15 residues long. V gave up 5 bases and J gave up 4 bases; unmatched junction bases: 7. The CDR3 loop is CASSADRVPNQPQHF. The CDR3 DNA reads TGTGCCAGTAGTGCGGACAGGGTGCCAAATCAGCCCCAGCATTTT. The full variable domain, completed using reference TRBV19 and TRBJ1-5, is DGGITQSPKYLFRKEGQNVTLSCEQNLNHDAMYWYRQDPGQGLRLIYYSQIVNDFQKGDIAEGYSVSREKKESFPLTVTSAQKNPTAFYLCASSADRVPNQPQHFGDGTRLSIL.

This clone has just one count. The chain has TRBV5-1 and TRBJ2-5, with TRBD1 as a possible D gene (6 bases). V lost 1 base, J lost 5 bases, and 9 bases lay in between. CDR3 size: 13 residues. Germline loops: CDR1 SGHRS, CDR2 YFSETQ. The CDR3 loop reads CASSLRQGETQYF. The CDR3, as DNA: TGCGCCAGCAGCTTGAGGCAGGGGGAGACCCAGTACTTC.

The CDR3 DNA is TGTGCCAGCAGTCTGACAGGAGAGACCGGGGAGCTGTTTTTT. It translates to CASSLTGETGELFF. The genes are TRBV6-4 and TRBJ2-2; tentative D call: TRBD1 (6 bases). The CDR3 is made up of 14 amino acids. V dropped 5 bases and J dropped 5 bases, with 12 bases sitting between them. CDR1 is MRHNA, CDR2 SNTAGT, per germline.

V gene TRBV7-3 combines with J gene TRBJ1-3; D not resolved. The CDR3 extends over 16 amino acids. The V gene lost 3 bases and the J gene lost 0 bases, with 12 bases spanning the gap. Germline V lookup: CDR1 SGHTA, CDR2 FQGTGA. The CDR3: CASSFGGGSSGNTIYF. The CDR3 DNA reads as TGTGCCAGCAGCTTCGGTGGAGGTTCCTCTGGAAACACCATATATTTT.

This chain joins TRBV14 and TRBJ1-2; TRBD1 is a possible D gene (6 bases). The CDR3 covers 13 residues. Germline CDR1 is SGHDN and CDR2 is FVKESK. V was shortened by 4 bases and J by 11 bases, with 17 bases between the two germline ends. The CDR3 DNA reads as TGTGCCAGCAGCCGATTCGGGACAACGGGATACACCTTC. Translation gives CASSRFGTTGYTF. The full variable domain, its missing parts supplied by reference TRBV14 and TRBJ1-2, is EAGVTQFPSHSVIEKGQTVTLRCDPISGHDNLYWYRRVMGKEIKFLLHFVKESKQDESGMPNNRFLAERTGGTYSTLKVQPAELEDSGVYFCASSRFGTTGYTFGSGTRLTVV.

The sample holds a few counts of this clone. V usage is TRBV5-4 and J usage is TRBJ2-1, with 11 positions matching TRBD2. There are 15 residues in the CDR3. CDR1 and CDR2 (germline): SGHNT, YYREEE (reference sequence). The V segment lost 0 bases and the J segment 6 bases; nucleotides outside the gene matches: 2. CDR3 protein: CASSLASGGINEQFF. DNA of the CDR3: TGTGCCAGCAGCTTGGCTAGCGGGGGGATCAATGAGCAGTTCTTC.

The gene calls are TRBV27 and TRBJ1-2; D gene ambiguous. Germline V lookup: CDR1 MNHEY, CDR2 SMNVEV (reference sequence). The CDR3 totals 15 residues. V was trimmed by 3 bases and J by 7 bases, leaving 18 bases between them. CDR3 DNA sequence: TGTGCCAGCAGTTTTTCGGACGGCCGAGGACTTGGCTACACCTTC. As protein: CASSFSDGRGLGYTF.

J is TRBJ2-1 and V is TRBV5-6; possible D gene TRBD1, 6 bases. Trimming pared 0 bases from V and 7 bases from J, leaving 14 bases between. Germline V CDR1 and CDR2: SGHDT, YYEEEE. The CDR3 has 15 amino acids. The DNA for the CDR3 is TGTGCCAGCAGCTTGGACGAGGGGGTTAGGAATGAGCAGTTCTTC. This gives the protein CASSLDEGVRNEQFF.

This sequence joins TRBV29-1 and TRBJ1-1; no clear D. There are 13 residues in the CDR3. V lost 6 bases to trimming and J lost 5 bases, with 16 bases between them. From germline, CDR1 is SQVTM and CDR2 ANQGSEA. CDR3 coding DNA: TGCAGCGTCCGGGGAAGGGCGAGGACTGAAGCTTTCTTT. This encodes CSVRGRARTEAFF.

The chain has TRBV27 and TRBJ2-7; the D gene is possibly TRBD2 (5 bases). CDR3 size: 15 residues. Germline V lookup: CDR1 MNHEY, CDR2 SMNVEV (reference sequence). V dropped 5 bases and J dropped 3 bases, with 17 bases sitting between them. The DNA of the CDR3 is TGTGCCAGCAGTAGAGGGAGCCTAATGGTCTACGAGCAGTACTTC. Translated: CASSRGSLMVYEQYF.

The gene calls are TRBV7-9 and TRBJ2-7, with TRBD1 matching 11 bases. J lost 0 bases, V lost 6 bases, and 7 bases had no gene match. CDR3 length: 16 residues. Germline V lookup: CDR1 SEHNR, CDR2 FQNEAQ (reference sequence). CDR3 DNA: TGTGCCAGCAGTTACTCCGGGACAGGGGGCTCCTACGAGCAGTACTTC. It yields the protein CASSYSGTGGSYEQYF.